The 8 T cell receptor beta chains below come from one sample, sequenced in a study of blood T cell repertoires in COVID-19. Sequenced by immunoSEQ multiplex PCR; TCRdb stores in-frame clones only, minus some. The sample holds 170,000 or so clones, roughly 83% seen once. The sequenced sample consisted of peripheral blood. These TCRs come from an older woman with acute or convalescent COVID-19.

The chain couples TRBV30 to TRBJ1-2; D remains ambiguous. Trimming left V 7 bases short and J 7 bases short, with 16 bases between. Germline values: CDR1 GTSNPN, CDR2 SVGIG (reference sequence). This CDR3 spans 12 amino acids. CDR3 loop: CASLSGMSGYTF. The CDR3 nucleotides are TGTGCCTCCCTGTCCGGGATGAGTGGCTACACCTTC.

The gene calls are TRBV7-2 and TRBJ1-2, with D tentatively TRBD1 (5 bases). Germline V gives CDR1 SGHTA, CDR2 FQGNSA. CDR3 size: 16 residues. V lost 1 base and J lost 4, with 16 bases in between. The CDR3 here is CASSLGVLVDSYGYTF. The CDR3 DNA reads TGTGCCAGCAGCTTAGGCGTATTAGTCGACAGCTATGGCTACACCTTC.

This chain joins TRBV7-8 and TRBJ2-1; 12 bases are a match to TRBD2. The CDR3 is 16 amino acids. V gave up 4 bases and J gave up 5 bases; unmatched junction bases: 6. Germline V CDR1 and CDR2: SGHVS, FQNEAQ. CDR3 residues: CASSSQRLAGDNEQFF. CDR3 DNA: TGTGCCAGCAGCTCGCAAAGACTAGCGGGGGACAATGAGCAGTTCTTC.

The chain has TRBV5-1 and TRBJ1-2, with D maybe TRBD1 (5 bases). V was cut by 0 bases and J by 5 bases, with 14 bases left in between. The CDR3 is 15 residues long. Looked up from germline, CDR1 is SGHRS and CDR2 is YFSETQ. CDR3 bases: TGCGCCAGCAGCTTGGTCCCACAGGAAGGGTATGGCTACACCTTC. Translating gives CASSLVPQEGYGYTF. Variable domain in full (rest from reference TRBV5-1 and TRBJ1-2): KAGVTQTPRYLIKTRGQQVTLSCSPISGHRSVSWYQQTPGQGLQFLFEYFSETQRNKGNFPGRFSGRQFSNSRSEMNVSTLELGDSALYLCASSLVPQEGYGYTFGSGTRLTVV.

To note about this clone: One end of the junction fails to match germline, which may point to a read error. The genes are TRBV11-2 and TRBJ1-1; 7 bases map to TRBD1. The V gene's germline CDR1 is SGHAT and CDR2 FQNNGV. This CDR3 contains 13 residues. Here the CDR3 DNA reads TGTGCCAGCAGCTTAGCCTTTGGAGGGGGCGAGGTCTTT. Translating gives CASSLAFGGGEVF.

The chain combines TRBV9 with TRBJ2-1, with TRBD2 as a possible D gene (6 bases). CDR3 length equals 16 residues. Germline V CDR1 and CDR2: SGDLS, YYNGEE. V was shortened by 4 bases and J by 8 bases, with 22 bases between the two germline ends. CDR3 sequence: CASSQHRGDGLDEQFF. The CDR3 DNA reads TGTGCCAGCAGCCAACACCGCGGGGACGGTCTAGATGAGCAGTTCTTC.

The chain couples TRBV9 to TRBJ1-5, with unresolved D. This CDR3 has 13 residues. Germline CDR1 is SGDLS and CDR2 is YYNGEE. The germline V and J ends were trimmed by 0 bases and 7 bases, with 8 bases remaining between them. The CDR3 here is CASSVGGGQPQHF. CDR3 bases: TGTGCCAGCAGCGTAGGCGGTGGGCAGCCCCAGCATTTT.

The chain joins TRBV7-2 to TRBJ2-2; 9 nucleotides match TRBD1. This CDR3 is 16 amino acids long. Germline V gene lookup returns CDR1 SGHTA and CDR2 FQGNSA. The junction had 5 bases not matched to a gene; V was cut back by 5 bases and J by 1 base. CDR3 sequence (DNA): TGTGCCAGCAGCCTAACAGGGGGCATGAACACCGGGGAGCTGTTTTTT. Amino acids: CASSLTGGMNTGELFF.